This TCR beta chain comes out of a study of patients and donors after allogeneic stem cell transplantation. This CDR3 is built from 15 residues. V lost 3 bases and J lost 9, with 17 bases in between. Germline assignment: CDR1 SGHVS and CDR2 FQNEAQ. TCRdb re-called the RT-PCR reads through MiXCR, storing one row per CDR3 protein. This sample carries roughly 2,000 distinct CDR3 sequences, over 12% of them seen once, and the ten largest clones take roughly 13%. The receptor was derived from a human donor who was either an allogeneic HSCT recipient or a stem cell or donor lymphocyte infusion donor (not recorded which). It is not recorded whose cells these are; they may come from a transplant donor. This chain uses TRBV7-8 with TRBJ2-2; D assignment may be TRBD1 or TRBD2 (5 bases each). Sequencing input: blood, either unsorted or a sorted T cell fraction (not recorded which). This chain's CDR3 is CASSLAPRGSRELFF. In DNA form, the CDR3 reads TGTGCCAGCAGCTTGGCCCCGAGGGGTTCCAGGGAGCTGTTTTTT.